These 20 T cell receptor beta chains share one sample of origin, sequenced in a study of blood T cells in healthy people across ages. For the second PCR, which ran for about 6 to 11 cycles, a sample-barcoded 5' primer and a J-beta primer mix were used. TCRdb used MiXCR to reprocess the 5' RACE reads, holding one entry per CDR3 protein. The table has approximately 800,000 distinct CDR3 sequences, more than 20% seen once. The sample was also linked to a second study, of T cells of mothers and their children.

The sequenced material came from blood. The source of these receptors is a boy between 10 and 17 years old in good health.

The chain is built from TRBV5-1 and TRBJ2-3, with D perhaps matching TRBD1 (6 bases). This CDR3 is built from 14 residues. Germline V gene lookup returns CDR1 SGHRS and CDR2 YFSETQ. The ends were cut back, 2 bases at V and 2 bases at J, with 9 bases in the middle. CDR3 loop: CASSFGDTTDTQYF. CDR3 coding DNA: TGCGCCAGCAGCTTCGGGGACACCACAGATACGCAGTATTTT.

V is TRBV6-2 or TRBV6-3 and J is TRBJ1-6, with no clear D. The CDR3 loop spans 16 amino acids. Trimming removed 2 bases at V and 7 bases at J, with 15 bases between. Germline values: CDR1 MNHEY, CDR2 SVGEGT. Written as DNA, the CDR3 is TGTGCCAGCAGTTACGCAAGGCCAAGCCCCAATTCACCCCTCCACTTT. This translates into CASSYARPSPNSPLHF.

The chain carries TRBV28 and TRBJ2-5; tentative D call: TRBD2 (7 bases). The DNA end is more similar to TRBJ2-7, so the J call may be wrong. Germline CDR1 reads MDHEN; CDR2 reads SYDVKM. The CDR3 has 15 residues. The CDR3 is CASSFGGQAYYEQYF. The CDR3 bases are TGTGCCAGCAGTTTCGGGGGGCAGGCCTACTACGAGCAGTACTTC.

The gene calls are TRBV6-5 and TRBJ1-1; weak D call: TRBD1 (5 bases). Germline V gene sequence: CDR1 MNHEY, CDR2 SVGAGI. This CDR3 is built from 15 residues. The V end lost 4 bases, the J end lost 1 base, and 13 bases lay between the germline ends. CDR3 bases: TGTGCCAGCAGTTTGTACGGGGGGAGGAACACTGAAGCTTTCTTT. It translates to CASSLYGGRNTEAFF.

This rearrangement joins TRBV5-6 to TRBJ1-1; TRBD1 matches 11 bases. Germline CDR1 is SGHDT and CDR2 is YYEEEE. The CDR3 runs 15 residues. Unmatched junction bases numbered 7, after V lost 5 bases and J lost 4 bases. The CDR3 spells CASRLWGTGGTEAFF. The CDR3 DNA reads TGTGCCAGCAGACTCTGGGGGACAGGGGGCACTGAAGCTTTCTTT.

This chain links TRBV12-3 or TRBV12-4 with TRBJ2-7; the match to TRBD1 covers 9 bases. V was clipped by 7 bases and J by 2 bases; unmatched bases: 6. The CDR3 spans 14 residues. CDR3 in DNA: TGTGCCAGCACCAATAGGACAGGGGCCTACGAGCAGTACTTC. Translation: CASTNRTGAYEQYF.

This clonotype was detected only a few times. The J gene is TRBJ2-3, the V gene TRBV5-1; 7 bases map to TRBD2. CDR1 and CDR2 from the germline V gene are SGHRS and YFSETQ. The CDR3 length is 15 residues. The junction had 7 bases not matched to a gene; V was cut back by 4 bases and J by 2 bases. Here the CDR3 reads CASSQTSSPTDTQYF. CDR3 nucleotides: TGCGCCAGCAGCCAGACTAGCTCGCCCACAGATACGCAGTATTTT.

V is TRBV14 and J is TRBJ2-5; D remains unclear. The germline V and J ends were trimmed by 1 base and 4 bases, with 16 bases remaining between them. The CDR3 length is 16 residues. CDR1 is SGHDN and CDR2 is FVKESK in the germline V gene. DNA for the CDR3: TGTGCCAGCAGCCAAGTAAGGCACCCCCGAGGAGAGACCCAGTACTTC. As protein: CASSQVRHPRGETQYF.

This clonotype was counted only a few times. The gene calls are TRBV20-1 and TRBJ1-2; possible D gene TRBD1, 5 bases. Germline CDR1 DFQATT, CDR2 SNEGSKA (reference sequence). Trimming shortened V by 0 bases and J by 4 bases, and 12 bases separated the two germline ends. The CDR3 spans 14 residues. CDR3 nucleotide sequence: TGCAGTGCTAGAGATGACAGATTGGGCTATGGCTACACCTTC. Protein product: CSARDDRLGYGYTF.

CDR3 region: CASSYSSAGELFF. The CDR3 DNA reads TGTGCCAGCAGTTACTCGTCCGCCGGGGAGCTGTTTTTT. The chain couples TRBV6-5 to TRBJ2-2, with D unclear. Between the trimmed V and J ends, which lost 0 bases and 6 bases, there was a span of 5 bases. Germline CDR1 MNHEY, CDR2 SVGAGI. The CDR3 length is 13 residues.

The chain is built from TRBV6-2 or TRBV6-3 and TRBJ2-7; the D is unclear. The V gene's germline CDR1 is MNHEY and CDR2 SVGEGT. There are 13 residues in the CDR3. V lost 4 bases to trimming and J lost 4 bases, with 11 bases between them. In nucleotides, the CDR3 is TGTGCCAGCAGTTCGACGGCGATTTACGAGCAGTACTTC. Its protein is CASSSTAIYEQYF.

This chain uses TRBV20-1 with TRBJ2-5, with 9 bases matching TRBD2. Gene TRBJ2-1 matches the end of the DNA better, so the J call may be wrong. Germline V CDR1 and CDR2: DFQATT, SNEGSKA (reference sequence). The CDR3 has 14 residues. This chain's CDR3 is CSARQSGGRDEQFF. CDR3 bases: TGCAGTGCTAGACAGAGCGGGGGGCGAGATGAGCAGTTCTTC.

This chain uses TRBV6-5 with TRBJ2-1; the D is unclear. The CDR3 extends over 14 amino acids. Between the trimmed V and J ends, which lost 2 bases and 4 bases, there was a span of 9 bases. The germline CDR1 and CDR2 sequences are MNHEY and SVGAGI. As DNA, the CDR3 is TGTGCCAGCAGTTACGACACCTCATACAATGAGCAGTTCTTC. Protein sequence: CASSYDTSYNEQFF.

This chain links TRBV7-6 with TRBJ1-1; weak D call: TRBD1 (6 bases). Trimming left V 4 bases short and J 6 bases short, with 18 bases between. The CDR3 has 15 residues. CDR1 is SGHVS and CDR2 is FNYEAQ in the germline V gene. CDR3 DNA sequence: TGTGCCAGCAGCTCCCTGACAGGCCGGTACGCTGAAGCTTTCTTT. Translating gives CASSSLTGRYAEAFF.

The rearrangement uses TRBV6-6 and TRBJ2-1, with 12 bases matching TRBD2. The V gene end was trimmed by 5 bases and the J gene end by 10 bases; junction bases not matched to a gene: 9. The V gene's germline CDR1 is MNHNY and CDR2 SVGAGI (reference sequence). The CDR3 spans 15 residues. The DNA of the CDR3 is TGTGCCAGCAGTCCCGGACTAGCGGGGCGGGTGGAGCAGTTCTTC. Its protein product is CASSPGLAGRVEQFF.

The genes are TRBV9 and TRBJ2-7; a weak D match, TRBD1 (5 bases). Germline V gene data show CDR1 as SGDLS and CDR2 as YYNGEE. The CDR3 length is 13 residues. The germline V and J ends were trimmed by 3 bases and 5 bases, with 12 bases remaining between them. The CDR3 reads CASSAGHGDEQYF. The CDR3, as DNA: TGTGCCAGCAGCGCCGGACATGGGGACGAGCAGTACTTC.

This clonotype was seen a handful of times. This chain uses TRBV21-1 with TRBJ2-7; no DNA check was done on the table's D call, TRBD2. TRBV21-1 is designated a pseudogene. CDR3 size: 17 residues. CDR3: CASSGTSGDSDIYEQYF. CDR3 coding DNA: TGTGCCAGCAGCGGGACTAGCGGGGACTCTGATATCTACGAGCAGTACTTC.

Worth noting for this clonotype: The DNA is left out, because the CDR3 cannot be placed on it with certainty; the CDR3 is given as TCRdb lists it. CDR3 residues: CASSQDLGLAGVFGAGELFF. This chain connects TRBV4-3 to TRBJ2-2; the table's D call, TRBD2, has no DNA check behind it. A total of 20 residues make up the CDR3, ends included. Germline V CDR1 and CDR2: LGHNA, YSLEER.

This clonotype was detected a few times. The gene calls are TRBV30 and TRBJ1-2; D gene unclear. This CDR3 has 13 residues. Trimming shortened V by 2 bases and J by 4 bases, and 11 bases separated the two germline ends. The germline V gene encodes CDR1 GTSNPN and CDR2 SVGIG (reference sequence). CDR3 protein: CAWSPDGLYGYTF. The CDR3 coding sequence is TGTGCCTGGAGTCCAGACGGTCTCTATGGCTACACCTTC.

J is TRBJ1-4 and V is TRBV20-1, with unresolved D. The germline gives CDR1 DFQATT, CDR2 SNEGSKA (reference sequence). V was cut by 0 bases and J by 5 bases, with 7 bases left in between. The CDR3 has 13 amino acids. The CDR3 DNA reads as TGCAGTGCTAGAGATCGGCAGAATGAAAAACTGTTTTTT. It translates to CSARDRQNEKLFF.